These 16 T cell receptor beta chains originate from one sample sequenced in a study of blood T cell repertoires in COVID-19. Sequenced by immunoSEQ multiplex PCR; TCRdb stores in-frame clones only, minus some. The sample yields roughly 140,000 clones, approximately 80% seen once. Sequenced material: peripheral blood. The source of these receptors is a woman aged 40 to 55 with active or convalescent COVID-19.

The chain has TRBV7-2 and TRBJ1-2; tentatively, D is TRBD1 (5 bases). V dropped 1 base and J dropped 8 bases, with 17 bases sitting between them. This CDR3 region has 15 residues. The germline V gene encodes CDR1 SGHTA and CDR2 FQGNSA. The CDR3 loop reads CASSLGLRGGLGYTF. Written as DNA, the CDR3 is TGTGCCAGCAGCTTAGGGCTCCGGGGGGGGTTAGGCTACACCTTC.

The chain is built from TRBV12-5 and TRBJ1-3; 8 nucleotides match TRBD1. V lost 1 base, J lost 2 bases, and 4 bases stayed unmatched. CDR1 is LGHNT, CDR2 FRNRAP, per germline. This CDR3 spans 16 amino acids. The CDR3 is CASGLETGGAGNTIYF. CDR3 coding DNA: TGTGCTAGTGGTTTGGAAACAGGGGGAGCTGGAAACACCATATATTTT.

This chain uses TRBV9 with TRBJ2-2, with 10 bases lining up with TRBD2. This CDR3 region has 16 residues. V trimming: 0 bases; J trimming: 5 bases; junction bases outside the gene matches: 4. Germline CDR1 is SGDLS and CDR2 is YYNGEE. This CDR3 reads CASSVGVSGRTGELFF. The DNA of the CDR3 is TGTGCCAGCAGCGTAGGGGTTAGCGGGAGGACCGGGGAGCTGTTTTTT.

The chain recombines TRBV9 with TRBJ2-1; D uncertain. Trimming removed 0 bases from V and 4 bases from J, with 8 bases in between. This CDR3 has 14 amino acids. From germline, CDR1 is SGDLS and CDR2 YYNGEE. The CDR3: CASSVGYLYNEQFF. CDR3 sequence (DNA): TGTGCCAGCAGCGTAGGTTACTTATACAATGAGCAGTTCTTC.

The chain has TRBV28 and TRBJ1-6; D gene unclear. The CDR3 has 14 residues. Trimming pared 3 bases from V and 10 bases from J, leaving 13 bases between. Germline CDR1 reads MDHEN; CDR2 reads SYDVKM. As DNA, the CDR3 is TGTGCCAGCAGTTTGATCCGGGGAAGATCACCCCTCCACTTT. Its translation is CASSLIRGRSPLHF.

The rearrangement joins TRBV5-1 to TRBJ1-1, with 7 nucleotides matching TRBD1. In germline, CDR1 is SGHRS, CDR2 YFSETQ. The junction had 5 bases not matched to a gene; V was cut back by 4 bases and J by 11 bases. CDR3 length: 11 residues. The CDR3 DNA reads TGCGCCAGCAGCGACGACAGGGTGGCTTTCTTT. Its protein product is CASSDDRVAFF.

This rearrangement joins TRBV5-6 to TRBJ2-2; no clear D gene. The CDR3 loop spans 12 amino acids. Germline V CDR1 and CDR2: SGHDT, YYEEEE. V was cut by 2 bases and J by 5 bases, with 4 bases left in between. The CDR3 region is CASSFQTGELFF. Here the CDR3 DNA reads TGTGCCAGCAGCTTCCAGACCGGGGAGCTGTTTTTT.

The rearrangement links TRBV18 to TRBJ2-7, with 7 bases that match TRBD1. V shed 5 bases, J shed 9 bases, and the junction held 22 bases outside the gene matches. Germline V gene sequence: CDR1 KGHSH, CDR2 LQKENI. The CDR3 is 17 residues long. The CDR3 DNA reads TGTGCCAGCTCAAGAGGGACCGCCGGGACAGACCTTCCCCGGCAGTACTTC. This gives the protein CASSRGTAGTDLPRQYF.

The chain recombines TRBV6-2 or TRBV6-3 with TRBJ2-2, with TRBD2 as a possible D gene (6 bases). Germline values: CDR1 MNHEY, CDR2 SVGEGT. This CDR3 contains 16 residues. Trimming took off 5 bases at V and 1 base at J, with 14 bases between the two ends. CDR3 residues: CASSAHQRVNTGELFF. The CDR3 bases are TGTGCCAGCAGTGCCCATCAGCGGGTGAACACCGGGGAGCTGTTTTTT.

The gene calls are TRBV4-1 and TRBJ1-3, with 7 bases lining up with TRBD1. The CDR3 spans 17 residues. V was clipped by 4 bases and J by 5 bases; unmatched bases: 14. Germline CDR1 is MGHRA and CDR2 is YSYEKL. CDR3 nucleotides: TGCGCCAGCAGCCGATATGAACCGGGACAGAAGAGAAACACCATATATTTT. Encoded protein: CASSRYEPGQKRNTIYF.

This chain links TRBV11-2 with TRBJ2-7, with D perhaps matching TRBD1 (6 bases). Germline V gives CDR1 SGHAT, CDR2 FQNNGV. The CDR3 runs 12 residues. Trimming pared 4 bases from V and 6 bases from J, leaving 10 bases between. CDR3 coding DNA: TGTGCCAGCAGCTCGGACAGAACCGAGCAGTACTTC. It yields the protein CASSSDRTEQYF.

This sequence joins TRBV18 and TRBJ1-1; TRBD1 might be the D (6 bases). The CDR3 contains 13 residues. Germline V lookup: CDR1 KGHSH, CDR2 LQKENI. Trimming left V 0 bases short and J 11 bases short, with 13 bases between. CDR3: CASSPPNRVGAFF. Written as DNA, the CDR3 is TGTGCCAGCTCACCACCGAACAGGGTGGGGGCTTTCTTT.

The rearrangement joins TRBV19 to TRBJ1-1; D is undetermined. The CDR3 runs to 15 residues. CDR1 is LNHDA and CDR2 is SQIVND in the germline V gene (reference sequence). V gave up 3 bases and J gave up 1 base, with 12 bases separating them. The CDR3 nucleotides read TGTGCCAGTAGTATCCTTCTGGGAGGGAACACTGAAGCTTTCTTT. Its translation: CASSILLGGNTEAFF.

Written as DNA, the CDR3 is TGTGCCAGCAGTTCAACAGGGTATGGACGGGGTCAGCCCCAGCATTTT. Translating gives CASSSTGYGRGQPQHF. This chain links TRBV27 with TRBJ1-5; the D gene is possibly TRBD1 (6 bases). The CDR3 length is 16 residues. Trimming pared 4 bases from V and 6 bases from J, leaving 19 bases between. Germline V gives CDR1 MNHEY, CDR2 SMNVEV (reference sequence).

This clone occurred a few times. The V gene is TRBV2, the J gene TRBJ1-1; possible D gene TRBD1, 6 bases. Per germline, CDR1 SNHLY and CDR2 FYNNEI. Trimming stripped 1 base from V and 7 bases from J, with 13 bases between. This CDR3 contains 14 residues. CDR3 DNA: TGTGCCAGCAGTGAAGGAGGGGGACATGGTGAAGCTTTCTTT. Translating gives CASSEGGGHGEAFF. The full variable domain, rest sourced from reference TRBV2 and TRBJ1-1, is EPEVTQTPSHQVTQMGQEVILRCVPISNHLYFYWYRQILGQKVEFLVSFYNNEISEKSEIFDDQFSVERPDGSNFTLKIRSTKLEDSAMYFCASSEGGGHGEAFFGQGTRLTVV.

The chain employs TRBV11-2 and TRBJ2-3, with D hard to call. The CDR3 is made up of 12 amino acids. The V and J ends lost 1 base and 9 bases respectively, with 8 bases between them. The germline V gene encodes CDR1 SGHAT and CDR2 FQNNGV. CDR3 amino acids: CASSLASITQYF. In DNA, the CDR3 is TGTGCCAGCAGCTTAGCCAGTATAACGCAGTATTTT.